These T cell receptor beta chains were read from a single sample in a study of post-analysis software for immune sequencing data. MiXCR, run by TCRdb on the PCR reads, gives a single entry per CDR3 protein. The sample consists of around 440,000 distinct CDR3 sequences, around 40% of them appearing once. Sequenced sample: blood. Every receptor here comes from a girl aged 10 to 17 with multiple sclerosis. Each CDR3 is given with its conserved first and last residue. D genes are given only for firm matches. Clone size, where shown, is once, few, many, or a class for clones that have expanded.

V	J	D	size	CDR3	DNA
TRBV5-1	TRBJ2-5	.	few	CASSLDPSGETQYF	TGCGCCAGCAGCTTGGACCCATCAGGAGAGACCCAGTACTTC
TRBV7-9	TRBJ2-6	TRBD1	.	CASSQPGQGSSGANVLTF	TGTGCCAGCAGCCAACCGGGACAGGGAAGCTCTGGGGCCAACGTCCTGACTTTC
TRBV5-5	TRBJ2-7	.	.	CAGSLTPSSYEQYF	TGTGCCGGCAGCTTGACGCCCTCGTCCTACGAGCAGTACTTC
TRBV28	TRBJ2-5	.	.	CASSLSGFQETQYF	TGTGCCAGCAGTTTGTCGGGGTTCCAAGAGACCCAGTACTTC
TRBV7-3	TRBJ2-1	.	.	CASSLTSGAYTYNEQFF	TGTGCCAGCAGCTTAACGTCAGGGGCCTACACCTACAATGAGCAGTTCTTC
TRBV27	TRBJ2-7	TRBD2	few	CASSLAGDAREQYF	TGTGCCAGCAGTTTAGCGGGAGATGCTCGGGAGCAGTACTTC
TRBV10-3	TRBJ2-3	TRBD2	.	CAISVAGGSTDTQYF	TGTGCCATCAGTGTAGCGGGGGGAAGCACAGATACGCAGTATTTT
TRBV10-3	TRBJ1-5	.	.	CAIRGAGDYQPQHF	TGTGCCATCAGGGGGGCAGGGGACTATCAGCCCCAGCATTTT
TRBV20-1	TRBJ2-3	.	few	CSASRDTPRTDTQYF	TGCAGTGCTAGCCGGGACACCCCTCGCACAGATACGCAGTATTTT
TRBV7-8	TRBJ2-5	.	.	CASSLRGGWETQYF	TGTGCCAGCAGCTTAAGAGGGGGGTGGGAGACCCAGTACTTC
TRBV19	TRBJ2-3	TRBD2	.	CASRPLAGEFTDTQYF	TGTGCCAGTAGGCCCTTAGCGGGAGAGTTCACAGATACGCAGTATTTT
TRBV13	TRBJ2-6	.	.	CASHGGGGANVLTF	TGTGCCAGCCATGGGGGAGGAGGGGCCAACGTCCTGACTTTC
TRBV6-1	TRBJ2-7	.	.	CASSERSRTGREQYF	TGTGCCAGCAGTGAAAGGTCTCGAACAGGGCGGGAGCAGTACTTC
TRBV28	TRBJ2-5	.	.	CASRVDIVQYF	TGTGCCAGCAGGGTCGATATAGTCCAGTACTTC
TRBV7-9	TRBJ2-5	.	few	CASSPSRRVETQYF	TGTGCCAGCAGCCCCTCGCGGCGGGTAGAGACCCAGTACTTC
TRBV9	TRBJ1-1	.	.	CASSVERGGRDTEAFF	TGTGCCAGCAGCGTAGAGCGAGGGGGAAGGGACACTGAAGCTTTCTTT
TRBV9	TRBJ2-7	TRBD2	.	CASSVAGLAGDEQYF	TGTGCCAGCAGCGTAGCGGGACTAGCGGGAGACGAGCAGTACTTC
TRBV27	TRBJ2-7	.	few	CASSLHGNYEQYF	TGTGCCAGCAGTTTACACGGGAACTACGAGCAGTACTTC
TRBV7-2	TRBJ2-1	TRBD2	.	CASSLTSGSSGNEQFF	TGTGCCAGCAGCCTGACTAGCGGGAGTTCCGGCAATGAGCAGTTCTTC
TRBV7-3	TRBJ2-7	TRBD1	.	CASSLQGQGLSEQYF	TGTGCCAGCAGCCTACAAGGACAGGGTCTTTCCGAGCAGTACTTC
TRBV27	TRBJ2-7	TRBD2	.	CASSLAGTSDSYEQYF	TGTGCCAGCAGTTTGGCCGGGACTAGCGACTCCTACGAGCAGTACTTC
TRBV20-1	TRBJ2-5	TRBD2	few	CSAPGGSGISETQYF	TGCAGTGCCCCGGGTGGTAGCGGGATTTCGGAGACCCAGTACTTC
TRBV13	TRBJ1-1	TRBD1	few	CASSRDRLEAFF	TGTGCCAGCAGCCGGGACAGACTTGAAGCTTTCTTT
TRBV27	TRBJ1-2	.	.	CASTGTDTGRDGYTF	TGTGCCAGCACCGGGACTGACACCGGTAGGGATGGCTACACCTTC
TRBV5-1	TRBJ1-4	.	.	CASSSQGLGEKLFF	TGCGCCAGCAGCTCACAGGGATTAGGGGAAAAACTGTTTTTT
TRBV7-9	TRBJ2-7	TRBD2	.	CASSRPTSGRRYEQYF	TGTGCCAGCAGCCGGCCCACTAGCGGGAGACGGTACGAGCAGTACTTC
TRBV11-2	TRBJ2-1	TRBD1	.	CASSVDRAGYNEQFF	TGTGCCAGCAGCGTTGACAGGGCCGGTTACAATGAGCAGTTCTTC
TRBV7-3	TRBJ1-2	TRBD1	.	CASSLRQGASYGYTF	TGTGCCAGCAGCTTACGACAGGGGGCTAGCTATGGCTACACCTTC
TRBV7-9	TRBJ1-5	TRBD1	.	CASSSSDRVLNQPQHF	TGTGCCAGCAGCTCCTCCGACAGGGTCCTCAATCAGCCCCAGCATTTT
TRBV7-9	TRBJ1-1	.	.	CASSITTVNTEAFF	TGTGCCAGCAGCATAACGACGGTGAACACTGAAGCTTTCTTT
TRBV28	TRBJ2-7	.	.	CASITAGSYEQYF	TGTGCCAGCATTACCGCGGGTTCCTACGAGCAGTACTTC
TRBV20-1	TRBJ1-2	.	.	CSALPQGIYGYTF	TGCAGTGCACTTCCACAGGGTATCTATGGCTACACCTTC
TRBV29-1	TRBJ2-1	.	once	CSVEDLGGGSYNEQFF	TGCAGCGTTGAAGATCTTGGAGGGGGCTCCTACAATGAGCAGTTCTTC
TRBV7-8	TRBJ2-1	.	.	CASSLFKMRQFF	TGTGCCAGCAGCTTATTTAAGATGCGGCAGTTCTTC
TRBV2	TRBJ2-5	.	.	CASSEHPTVAGETQYF	TGTGCCAGCAGTGAACATCCGACAGTGGCGGGGGAGACCCAGTACTTC
TRBV29-1	TRBJ2-1	.	.	CSVVTRAANNEQFF	TGCAGCGTTGTCACCAGGGCGGCTAACAATGAGCAGTTCTTC
TRBV29-1	TRBJ2-7	.	few	CSVEDRGAHEQYF	TGCAGCGTTGAAGACAGGGGGGCCCACGAGCAGTACTTC
TRBV10-2	TRBJ1-2	.	.	CAGSEAGGAGYGYTF	TGCGCCGGCAGTGAGGCGGGGGGCGCAGGCTATGGCTACACCTTC
TRBV12-3/TRBV12-4	TRBJ1-5	.	.	CASSRWGTDYQPQHF	TGTGCCAGCAGCAGGTGGGGAACAGACTATCAGCCCCAGCATTTT
TRBV27	TRBJ2-1	TRBD2	.	CASSPGTSGSRWTEQFF	TGTGCCAGCAGTCCAGGGACTAGCGGGAGTCGTTGGACTGAGCAGTTCTTC
TRBV3-1	TRBJ1-1	.	.	CASSQTTRTEAFF	TGTGCCAGCAGCCAGACCACGCGGACTGAAGCTTTCTTT
TRBV4-3	TRBJ1-2	.	.	CASSQDQTAGGTLYGYTF	TGCGCCAGCAGCCAAGACCAAACGGCAGGAGGTACCCTCTATGGCTACACCTTC
TRBV21-1	TRBJ2-7	.	few	CASTPTSVPYEQYF	TGTGCCAGCACCCCGACTAGCGTCCCCTACGAGCAGTACTTC
TRBV7-9	TRBJ2-7	TRBD1	few	CASSHGQGTYEQYF	TGTGCCAGCAGCCACGGACAGGGTACCTACGAGCAGTACTTC
TRBV12-3/TRBV12-4	TRBJ2-7	.	few	CASSFAEVGEQYF	TGTGCCAGCAGTTTTGCCGAAGTTGGGGAGCAGTACTTC
TRBV15	TRBJ1-4	.	.	CATSAGALNEKLFF	TGTGCCACCAGCGCCGGGGCCCTTAATGAAAAACTGTTTTTT
TRBV7-3	TRBJ2-7	TRBD2	few	CASSPIAGVASHEQYF	TGTGCCAGCAGCCCCATAGCGGGAGTAGCATCCCACGAGCAGTACTTC
TRBV7-3	TRBJ2-7	.	.	CASSPKTFRGPYEQYF	TGTGCCAGCAGCCCAAAAACCTTCCGAGGCCCTTACGAGCAGTACTTC
TRBV20-1	TRBJ2-3	.	few	CSARPTGNTQYF	TGCAGTGCTAGACCTACAGGGAATACGCAGTATTTT
TRBV29-1	TRBJ2-1	.	.	CSVKGLTSYNEQFF	TGCAGCGTTAAAGGACTGACCTCCTACAATGAGCAGTTCTTC
TRBV12-3/TRBV12-4	TRBJ2-1	TRBD2	few	CASSPPSGRYNEQFF	TGTGCCAGCAGCCCACCTAGCGGGCGCTACAATGAGCAGTTCTTC
TRBV28	TRBJ2-2	.	.	CASSLRMELFF	TGTGCCAGCAGCCTTAGAATGGAGCTGTTTTTT